This TCR beta chain appears in the sequencing data of a study of CD8 T cells in ankylosing spondylitis. Study outcomes and limitations: In the blood and synovial fluid of reactive arthritis, some motif variants had been previously reported. Characteristic of ankylosing spondylitis blood, it appeared, was a TCR beta motif comprising about eight highly homologous variants.

A single record per CDR3 protein comes from TCRdb applying MiXCR to the 5' RACE reads. The profile shows around 220,000 distinct CDR3 sequences, over 9.5% of them singletons. The CDR3 consists of 15 residues. The germline gives CDR1 SGHRS, CDR2 YFSETQ. Trimming cost V 4 bases and J 0 bases, with 10 bases left between them. Many counts were recorded for this clonotype. Its antigen remains unidentified. The source of this sequence is a male donor with ankylosing spondylitis or in good health (not recorded which). The sample consisted of blood, either unsorted or a sorted T cell fraction (not recorded which). This chain uses TRBV5-1 with TRBJ1-4, with D tentatively TRBD1 (5 bases). CDR3 bases: TGCGCCAGCAGCCAAATGACAGCAACTAATGAAAAACTGTTTTTT. It yields the protein CASSQMTATNEKLFF.